The T cell receptor beta chain described here comes from a study of cytomegalovirus exposure and HLA in healthy donors (TCRdb year 2017). Context from the whole study: In an earlier analysis of 450 to 750 of the donors, 276 Gb of sequence data and 95 million to 130 million unique TCR beta sequences from 150 million to 200 million T cells were reported. Both class I and class II loci were covered by HLA typing, at four-digit resolution. All discovery cohort repertoires had been generated on a single sequencing platform. The T cell repertoires of some 700 subjects were profiled by immunosequencing and related to cytomegalovirus serostatus. To predict cytomegalovirus infection status, the study brought together high-throughput TCR immunosequencing, statistical association of individual TCRs with disease status, and machine learning. A later analysis re-analyzed previously published TCR beta repertoires from 500 to 700 donors and added high-resolution HLA genotyping to study TCR occurrence patterns. To decide whether each TCR beta V gene segment behaved as functional or pseudogenic, an earlier analysis of nearly 600 of the donors relied on high-throughput TCR beta sequencing. Rather than using new phenotypic data, the later analysis identified candidate immune exposures from TCR beta sequences and from how often those sequences occurred across donors. The study aimed to test whether signatures of past pathogen exposure could be identified by cataloging public T cell receptors. An early release covering roughly 580 HLA-typed donors comprised about 310 gigabases of sequencing data and some 79 million unique TCR sequences. Along with the approximately 620-subject first cohort, a separate validation cohort of over a hundred different subjects was used. Typing coverage differed by locus: A, B, C, DRB1 and DQB1 were typed in roughly 620-640 donors, DQA1 in approximately 520, DPA1 in 600 to 610, and DPB1 in 472. Genome-wide SNP genotypes for about 65% of the 666 donors were used in a later genetic analysis, which treated that subset as a discovery cohort. Among 398 genotyped donors of the cohort, an average of approximately 230,000 unique TCR beta nucleotide sequences were sequenced per donor, around 20% of them non-productive. Donor age, sex, ethnicity and CMV serostatus were compiled together with the repertoire data. The genetic ancestry cluster associated with self-reported Caucasian donors included 80% to 90% of the roughly 400 genotyped donors. About 5 DR-DQ haplotypes were handled as single units for association and clustering, since linkage in the cohort was strong. Summary of the overall study and its limitations: Several of the top co-occurrence clusters appeared to be linked to parvovirus B19, influenza, CMV and Epstein-Barr virus, according to a later analysis. CMV serostatus was the only immune exposure information available for the cohort. In a later genetic analysis, fewer N-insertions in productive TCRs were reported among donors in an Asian-associated ancestry cluster than the roughly 700-donor mean. Some IMGT-functional V segments, including TRBV6-2 and TRBV6-3, could not be distinguished by the 87-base-pair reads and were therefore excluded. In a later analysis, HLA-associated TCR beta chains were found to be more clonally expanded and to have lower generation probabilities than equally common non-associated chains. In a later genetic analysis, a missense DCLRE1C variant was associated with V-gene and J-gene trimming of TCR beta chains, and the association was replicated in an independent cohort. A few of the identified cytomegalovirus-associated TCR beta chains were confirmed in vitro to be specific for cytomegalovirus antigens. According to a later analysis, TCR association rates differed among HLA loci, with DRB1 alleles showing the most associated TCRs and HLA-C alleles showing the fewest. The classifier was reported to diagnose cytomegalovirus status with high specificity and sensitivity in both the original cohort and the validation cohort. Most TCR sequences were observed very rarely across donors, whereas some public TCRs were present in many individuals. Over 15 rarely observed V segments, including chromosome 9 orphons, were excluded from the earlier analysis of about 610 of the donors because counts were too low. According to a later analysis, most CMV-associated TCR beta chains appeared to be HLA-restricted, and the HLA associations seemed to be driven largely by CMV exposure. The authors suggested that the approach could potentially be generalized to other disease states and immunological phenotypes. A cluster of highly shared sequence variants was judged likely to be a technical artifact of the sequencing pipeline. Broadly in line with IMGT annotations, most TCR beta V segments showed up in productive rearrangements about 87% or about 30% of the time in an earlier analysis of several hundred of the donors. Because HLA typing was missing for some donors at each locus, association tests included only the typed subset. Presence/absence analyses assumed roughly uniform sequencing depth across donors, an assumption that may not hold. When HLA alleles, especially DR and DQ, strongly co-occurred, TCR associations were difficult to assign to individual alleles. The study listed 150 to 200 TCR beta chains as associated with cytomegalovirus. Linkage disequilibrium might explain the correlated functional status among segregating V segments, but an unknown experimental factor could not be excluded. A later analysis associated about 16,000 TCR beta sequences with specific HLA alleles at a false discovery rate of 0.05. A further reported finding was that TCR beta sequences accurately predicted the HLA-A and HLA-B alleles for most subjects in the first cohort. The cohort was sequenced for TCR beta chains only, and without alpha or paired-chain data the features that could be detected were limited.

In total, roughly 710 healthy bone marrow donors made up the cohort. At the time of sampling, every cohort member was nominally healthy, though immune exposures that went unrecorded were likely present. The donor tested CMV seropositive and was one of the 289 seropositive cohort members. Each donor provided a peripheral blood sample, and peripheral blood mononuclear cells were used for TCR beta sequencing. Genomic DNA extraction from the blood cell samples was performed with the Qiagen DNeasy Blood Extraction Kit. V gives up 2 bases and J gives up 7 bases, and the segment between their germline ends measures 11 bases. The CDR3 starts with the cysteine, ends with the phenylalanine, and has 12 residues. Only the CDR3 region is kept as DNA, spanning 36 bases read in frame from base 1. Reading the germline V gene (reference sequence) gives CDR1 GTSNPN and CDR2 SVGIG. As concerns this clone: This clone's antigen is unknown. No base qualities exist here, and no much larger clone lies one base off it.

The library was prepared using the immunoSEQ multiplex PCR assay. For the multiplex PCR, a mixture combining 60 forward primers for TCR Vbeta segments and 13 reverse primers for TCR Jbeta segments was used. A multiplex PCR assay on genomic DNA amplified the CDR3 region of rearranged TCR beta genes. Amplified TCR beta libraries were sequenced as 87-base-pair reads on the Illumina HiSeq System. In the original analysis: Across the roughly 640 repertoires, a later analysis counted roughly 77 million unique TCR beta chains, roughly 11 million of which were shared by at least two donors. To remove PCR and sequencing errors, raw reads were error-corrected and collapsed into unique sequences using a nearest-neighbor algorithm that merged closely related sequences. Alignment of CDR3 sequences to IMGT reference sequences was used to assign V, D and J gene segments. For a sequence to be retained, a match of at least six nucleotides was required to both a V gene segment and a J gene segment. Rearrangements were called productive when the CDR3 lacked stop codons and stayed in frame with V and J; all others were non-productive. CDR3 was defined by IMGT convention, running from the second conserved V-encoded cysteine to the conserved J-encoded phenylalanine. In an earlier analysis of around 540 of the donors, sequences lacking an unambiguous match to a single V gene segment were excluded. In an earlier analysis of more than 500 of the donors, a V segment was called functional when productive rearrangements were above 56.7%, and segregating when the standard deviation between donors exceeded 5%. A statistical classification framework was built for diagnosing cytomegalovirus status from the catalog of TCR beta chain sequences. In a later analysis, TCR nucleotide sequences were compared against IMGT/GENE-DB human TR gene sequences so that V and J genes could be assigned. A later analysis assigned CDR3 sequences and most-parsimonious VDJ recombination scenarios with the TCRdist pipeline. In a later analysis, each TCR beta chain was defined by its CDR3 amino acid sequence together with its V-gene family, and reads lacking a unique V-gene family were excluded. In a later analysis, approximately 640 highly shared, low-generation-probability nucleotide sequences were removed to address suspected cross-contamination and a sequencing artifact. For each public chain, a later analysis derived a clonal expansion index from normalized ranks of inferred template counts within each repertoire. In a later analysis, generation probabilities were computed using a VDJ recombination model fitted to out-of-frame rearrangements, and the results were checked against IGoR. A later analysis scored TCR-TCR, TCR-HLA and TCR-CMV co-occurrence with hypergeometric tests, applying a repertoire-size bias correction to TCR pairs. False discovery rates were estimated in a later analysis by permuting HLA or CMV assignments 20 times. A later analysis grouped co-occurring TCRs with DBSCAN, adding TCRdist sequence similarity when clustering within HLA-allele-positive subsets. Repertoires with fewer than 30,000 or more than 120,000 public chains, plus five repertoires with anomalous nucleotide sharing, were excluded from co-occurrence clustering. This immuneACCESS table, as held by TCRdb, lists in-frame sequences with V and J called but not all clones. Of the missing ones, under half trace to an unresolved V gene in checked studies; the others have no known cause. V and J calls and clone size are copied from that table; D and trimming were computed from the DNA. The sample table contains tens of thousands of clones; only one count was recorded for about 85% of them. The top ten clonotypes cover roughly 1.1% of the sample.

Recombination connected TRBV30 to TRBJ1-2; the D gene remains uncertain. The sequencing sample was made of PBMCs. The clonotype comes from a girl aged 2 to 10 in good health and CMV-seropositive. The base sequence is TGTGCCTGGAGTCTCCGGGGAGCTGGCTACACCTTC. Its translation is CAWSLRGAGYTF.